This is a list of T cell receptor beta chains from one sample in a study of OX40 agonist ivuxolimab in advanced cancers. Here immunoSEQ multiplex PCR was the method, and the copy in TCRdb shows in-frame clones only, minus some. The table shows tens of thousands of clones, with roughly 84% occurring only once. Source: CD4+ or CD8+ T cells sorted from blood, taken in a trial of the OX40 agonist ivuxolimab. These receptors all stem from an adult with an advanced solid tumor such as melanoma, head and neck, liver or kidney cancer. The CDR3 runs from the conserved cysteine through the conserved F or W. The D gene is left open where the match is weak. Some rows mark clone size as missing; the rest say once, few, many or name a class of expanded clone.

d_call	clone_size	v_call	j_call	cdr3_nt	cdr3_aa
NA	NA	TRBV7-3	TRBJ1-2	TGTGCCAGCAGCCCGCGGACAGACAGCGGCTACACCTTC	CASSPRTDSGYTF
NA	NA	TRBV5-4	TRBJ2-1	TGTGCCAGCAGCTTTGGAGGGGGGGGAAGCTCCTACAATGAGCAGTTCTTC	CASSFGGGGSSYNEQFF
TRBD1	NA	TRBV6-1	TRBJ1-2	TGTGCCAGCAGTGATTGGGGACAGGGACTCTATGGCTACACCTTC	CASSDWGQGLYGYTF
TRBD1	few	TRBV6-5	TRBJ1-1	TGTGCCAGCAGCGCCGGGACAGGGGGCTCCTCTGAAGCTTTCTTT	CASSAGTGGSSEAFF
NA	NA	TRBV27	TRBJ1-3	TGTGCCAGCCGAGCGAGCTCTGGAAACACCATATATTTT	CASRASSGNTIYF
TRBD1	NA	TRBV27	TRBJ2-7	TGTGCCAGCAGGGGACAGGGCCTTGGGTACGAGCAGTACTTC	CASRGQGLGYEQYF
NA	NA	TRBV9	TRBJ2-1	TGTGCCAGCAGCCTCTCTAGTGACTCCTACAATGAGCAGTTCTTC	CASSLSSDSYNEQFF
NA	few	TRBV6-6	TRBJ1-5	TGTGCCAGCATCGGCGGTTACAATCAGCCCCAGCATTTT	CASIGGYNQPQHF
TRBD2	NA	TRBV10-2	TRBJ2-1	TGCGCCAGCAGTGGACCGGGACTAGCGGGAGGGCCGGACATGGAGCAGTTCTTC	CASSGPGLAGGPDMEQFF
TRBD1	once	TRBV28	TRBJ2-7	TGTGCCAGCAGTTTTGGGACAGCCTACGAGCAGTACTTC	CASSFGTAYEQYF
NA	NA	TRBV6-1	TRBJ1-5	TGTGCCAGCAGTGAATTGACCCGGGGGAGCAATCAGCCCCAGCATTTT	CASSELTRGSNQPQHF
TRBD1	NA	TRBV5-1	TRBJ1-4	TGCGCCAGCAGCGACCGGGACAGGGGTGAAAAACTGTTTTTT	CASSDRDRGEKLFF
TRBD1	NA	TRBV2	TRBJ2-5	TGTGCCAGCGGCTCAGTTTGGACAGGGGGTGGGGAGACCCAGTACTTC	CASGSVWTGGGETQYF
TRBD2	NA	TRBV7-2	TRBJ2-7	TGTGCCAGCAGCTCGACGCCGGGACTAGCGGGGGTTGAGCAGTACTTC	CASSSTPGLAGVEQYF
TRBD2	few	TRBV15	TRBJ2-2	TGTGCCACGGGTAAAGGGACTACGAACACCGGGGAGCTGTTTTTT	CATGKGTTNTGELFF
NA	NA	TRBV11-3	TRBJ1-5	TGTGCCAGCAGACCGGGAGGGGAGGGTCAGCCCCAGCATTTT	CASRPGGEGQPQHF
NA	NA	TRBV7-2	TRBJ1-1	TGTGCCAGCAGCTTTTACAGGGAGGGCACTGAAGCTTTCTTT	CASSFYREGTEAFF
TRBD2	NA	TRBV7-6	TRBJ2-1	TGTGCCAGCAGCCAGGCGGCGGGGGGGCCTAATGAGCAGTTCTTC	CASSQAAGGPNEQFF
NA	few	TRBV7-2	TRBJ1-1	TGTGCCAGCAGCTGGCAGGCGTGGAACACTGAAGCTTTCTTT	CASSWQAWNTEAFF
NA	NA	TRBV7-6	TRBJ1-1	TGTGCCAGCAGCTTAGCAGGGAACACTGAAGCTTTCTTT	CASSLAGNTEAFF
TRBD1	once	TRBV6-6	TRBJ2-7	TGTGCCAGCAGTTACTCGCGACAGGGGGCGGGCGAGCAGTACTTC	CASSYSRQGAGEQYF
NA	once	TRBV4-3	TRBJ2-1	TGCGCCAGCAGCCAAGAAGGTGTGAGTTCCTACAATGAGCAGTTCTTC	CASSQEGVSSYNEQFF
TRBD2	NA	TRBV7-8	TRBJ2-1	TGTGCCAGCAGCTTACATGGGGCTAGCGGGGTTTACAATGAGCAGTTCTTC	CASSLHGASGVYNEQFF
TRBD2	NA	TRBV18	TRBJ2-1	TGTGCCAGCTCACCCGTAGGCGGGAGGTTAGATGAGCAGTTCTTC	CASSPVGGRLDEQFF
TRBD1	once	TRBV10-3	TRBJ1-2	TGTGCCATCAGTGAGTCGCAGGGGGCGAGAAGTGGCTACACCTTC	CAISESQGARSGYTF
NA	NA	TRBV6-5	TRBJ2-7	TGTGCCAGCAGTTGGGGATCCACAGGGGAGGTCTACGAGCAGTACTTC	CASSWGSTGEVYEQYF
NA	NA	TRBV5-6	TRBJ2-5	TGTGCCAGCAGCTTGGGACCCACAGGTAGCTGGCAGTACTTC	CASSLGPTGSWQYF
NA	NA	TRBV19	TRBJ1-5	TGTGCCAGTACGGGGGGCTGGGGCAATCAGCCCCAGCATTTT	CASTGGWGNQPQHF
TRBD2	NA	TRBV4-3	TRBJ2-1	TGCGCCAGCAGCCAAGATCTAGCGGGGGCCCGTAATGAGCAGTTCTTC	CASSQDLAGARNEQFF
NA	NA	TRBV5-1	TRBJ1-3	TGCGCCAGCAGCTGGGGGTCAGACGTTGGAAACACCATATATTTT	CASSWGSDVGNTIYF
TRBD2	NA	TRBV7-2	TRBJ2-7	TGTGCCAGCAGCCCCCAGCGGGAGGAGCAGTACTTC	CASSPQREEQYF
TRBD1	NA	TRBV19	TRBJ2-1	TGTGCCAGTAGGGTGACAGGGGGCAATGGGAATGAGCAGTTCTTC	CASRVTGGNGNEQFF
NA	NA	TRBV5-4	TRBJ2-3	TGTGCCAGCAGCTTCAATAGGGCAGATACGCAGTATTTT	CASSFNRADTQYF
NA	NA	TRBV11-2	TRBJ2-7	TGTGCCAGCAGCTCCAGGCCGGGGGATACCACCTACGAGCAGTACTTC	CASSSRPGDTTYEQYF
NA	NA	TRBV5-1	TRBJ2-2	TGCGCCAGCAGCAGGACCCCAAGGGACACCGGGGAGCTGTTTTTT	CASSRTPRDTGELFF
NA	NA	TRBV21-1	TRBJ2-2	TGTGCCAGCAGTATTACAGGGCCGTGGTCGAACACCGGGGAGCTGTTTTTT	CASSITGPWSNTGELFF
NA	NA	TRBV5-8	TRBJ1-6	TGTGCCAGCAGCTTCCGGGACACATATTCACCCCTCCACTTT	CASSFRDTYSPLHF